These T cell receptor beta chains were read from a single sample in a study of metastatic and nonmetastatic thyroid tumors. TCRdb redid the clone calls on the PCR reads using MiXCR. The data contain fewer than 70,000 clones, just under 30% of them singletons. Specimen: blood. The receptors here all came from a female donor with papillary thyroid cancer or a benign thyroid nodule (not recorded which). Some clones in this sample may be carry-over from other donors' samples. Each CDR3 is given with its conserved first and last residue.

TRBV5-1	CASSLGAGGSETQYF
TRBV6-2/TRBV6-3	CASRELMTASYEQYF
TRBV19	CASSPTTDREEAQYF
TRBV20-1	CGGTSTYEQYF
TRBV6-1	CASSEGWKGETQYF
TRBV2	CASSEVTDNYGYTF
TRBV11-3	CASSPIHFTEAFF
TRBV25-1	CASQGVETGADEQYF
TRBV6-2/TRBV6-3	CASSYGSGVTDTQYF
TRBV5-1	CASSLDVGGELFF
TRBV28	CASSLGSEGYTF
TRBV11-2	CASSLGTSGTYNEQFF
TRBV11-3	CASTSGVNEQFF
TRBV6-5	CASSLGTGGLGNQPQHF
TRBV10-3	CAISERDAGELFF
TRBV12-3/TRBV12-4	CAINRGQGDTQYF
TRBV27	CASSSEENTEAFF
TRBV6-1	CASSPPLGGSTGELFF
TRBV15	CATSRRETEAFF
TRBV11-2	CASSLLSGRAETQYF
TRBV5-1	CARRRGDSYEQYF
TRBV20-1	CSAGLAGSTDTQYF
TRBV24-1	CATSDPQGYADTQYF